These T cell receptor beta chains were read from a single sample in a study of human T cells and chemical hapten exposure. Each CDR3 protein gets one entry after TCRdb re-called the RACE reads with MiXCR. The sample has 350,000 or so distinct CDR3 sequences; around 7% are singletons. The sample here was whole blood, taken in connection with sensitization to the hapten diphenylcyclopropenone (DPC). These receptors originate from a woman in her late teens or twenties with alopecia areata. Some clones in this sample may be carry-over from other donors' samples. Both conserved end residues are part of each CDR3. Fields, in order: CDR3 protein, CDR3 DNA, clone size, D gene, J gene, V gene. A D gene is named only where the DNA matches it firmly. For some rows the clone size is stated as once, few or many, or as a class when expanded; others skip it.

CASSPNRGPGNTIYF,TGTGCCAGCTCACCGAACAGGGGCCCTGGAAACACCATATATTTT,few,TRBD1,TRBJ1-3,TRBV18
CASSQEFLDYEQYF,TGCGCCAGCAGCCAAGAATTCCTGGACTACGAGCAGTACTTC,few,.,TRBJ2-7,TRBV4-3
CASSLGAASNTGELFF,TGTGCCAGCAGCTTAGGGGCAGCTTCGAACACCGGGGAGCTGTTTTTT,many,.,TRBJ2-2,TRBV7-9
CASSSRRDSNQPQHF,TGTGCCAGCAGCTCCCGTCGGGATAGCAATCAGCCCCAGCATTTT,few,.,TRBJ1-5,TRBV7-8
CASSAHRGPQPQHF,TGTGCCAGCAGCGCTCACAGGGGGCCTCAGCCCCAGCATTTT,few,TRBD1,TRBJ1-5,TRBV12-3/TRBV12-4
CASSPGQGGSFF,TGTGCCAGCAGCCCGGGTCAGGGGGGATCTTTCTTT,.,TRBD1,TRBJ1-1,TRBV9
CASSLGRSEAFF,TGTGCCAGCAGCTTGGGGAGATCTGAAGCTTTCTTT,.,.,TRBJ1-1,TRBV12-3/TRBV12-4
CASGPEGISYEQYF,TGCGCCAGTGGCCCAGAGGGCATCTCCTACGAGCAGTACTTC,few,.,TRBJ2-7,TRBV5-1
CASSSDREGEQFF,TGTGCCAGCAGTTCCGACAGGGAGGGTGAGCAGTTCTTC,.,.,TRBJ2-1,TRBV27
CASSLKIRQGVDTEAFF,TGTGCCAGCAGCTTAAAAATTCGACAGGGGGTAGATACTGAAGCTTTCTTT,.,TRBD1,TRBJ1-1,TRBV7-2
CASSVAGGDFGPYNEQFF,TGTGCCAGCAGCGTGGCGGGAGGGGATTTTGGACCCTACAATGAGCAGTTCTTC,few,TRBD2,TRBJ2-1,TRBV9
CASSSNRGGSQPQHF,TGTGCCAGCAGCTCCAACAGGGGCGGCAGTCAGCCCCAGCATTTT,few,TRBD1,TRBJ1-5,TRBV7-2
CASSLQGSETQYF,TGTGCCAGCAGTTTACAGGGGAGCGAGACCCAGTACTTC,many,.,TRBJ2-5,TRBV12-3/TRBV12-4
CASSPGAHEQYF,TGTGCCAGCAGCCCAGGGGCCCACGAGCAGTACTTC,many,.,TRBJ2-7,TRBV6-5
CASSQDAGEGYEQYF,TGTGCCAGCAGCCAAGATGCGGGGGAAGGCTACGAGCAGTACTTC,.,TRBD2,TRBJ2-7,TRBV3-1
CASSKQGADTQYF,TGTGCCAGCAGCAAACAGGGGGCAGATACGCAGTATTTT,many,TRBD1,TRBJ2-3,TRBV7-3
CASSSNNLGQGIREKLFF,TGTGCCAGCTCATCCAACAATTTGGGACAGGGGATCCGTGAAAAACTGTTTTTT,.,TRBD1,TRBJ1-4,TRBV18
CASSWDRGEETQYF,TGTGCCAGCAGCTGGGACAGGGGAGAAGAGACCCAGTACTTC,many,TRBD1,TRBJ2-5,TRBV5-4
CASSLALGSSGNTIYF,TGTGCCAGCAGTTTAGCTCTGGGATCCTCTGGAAACACCATATATTTT,few,.,TRBJ1-3,TRBV12-3/TRBV12-4
CASSPTARGDHEQYF,TGTGCCAGCAGCCCTACTGCCCGGGGGGACCACGAGCAGTACTTC,.,TRBD2,TRBJ2-7,TRBV4-2
CASSSGLAGGTDTQYF,TGTGCCAGCAGCTCGGGACTAGCGGGGGGCACAGATACGCAGTATTTT,many,TRBD2,TRBJ2-3,TRBV7-2
CASSRRTEPSTDTQYF,TGTGCCAGCAGCCGTCGGACGGAACCTAGCACAGATACGCAGTATTTT,many,.,TRBJ2-3,TRBV7-2
CASTGGKKTTGANVLTF,TGTGCCAGCACGGGGGGGAAGAAAACAACTGGGGCCAACGTCCTGACTTTC,many,TRBD2,TRBJ2-6,TRBV6-6
CASSPLLDTQYF,TGTGCCAGCAGCCCCCTATTGGATACGCAGTATTTT,many,.,TRBJ2-3,TRBV7-2
CASSLIPARDTQYF,TGTGCCAGCAGTTTAATTCCAGCGAGAGATACGCAGTATTTT,many,.,TRBJ2-3,TRBV27
CAVDSGANVLTF,TGTGCCGTGGACTCTGGGGCCAACGTCCTGACTTTC,.,.,TRBJ2-6,TRBV19
CASSQDQQYGYTF,TGCGCCAGCAGCCAAGATCAACAGTATGGCTACACCTTC,.,.,TRBJ1-2,TRBV4-3
CASSQMYSYEQYF,TGTGCCAGCAGCCAGATGTATTCCTACGAGCAGTACTTC,.,.,TRBJ2-7,TRBV3-1
CASSINGIRVEQYF,TGTGCCAGTAGTATTAATGGGATCCGGGTCGAGCAGTACTTC,few,.,TRBJ2-7,TRBV19
CAISGTSPKETQYF,TGTGCCATCAGTGGGACTAGCCCCAAAGAGACCCAGTACTTC,many,TRBD2,TRBJ2-5,TRBV10-3